Presented here are 20 T cell receptor beta chains from one specimen sequenced in a study of blood T cell repertoires in COVID-19. The method was immunoSEQ multiplex PCR; TCRdb's version includes in-frame clones alone and lacks a portion of them. Here the sample spans about 85,000 clones, around nine tenths being singletons. Sequencing was performed on peripheral blood. These receptors all come from a man aged 50 to 59 with acute or convalescent COVID-19.

J is TRBJ1-4 and V is TRBV7-8; 11 bases align to TRBD1. This CDR3 comprises 16 residues. The germline V gene has CDR1 SGHVS and CDR2 FQNEAQ. The V gene end was trimmed by 4 bases and the J gene end by 6 bases; junction bases not matched to a gene: 7. CDR3 residues: CASSSERDRGDEKLFF. The CDR3 nucleotides read TGTGCCAGCAGCTCTGAAAGGGACAGGGGGGATGAAAAACTGTTTTTT.

The rearrangement links TRBV19 to TRBJ1-5; no clear D. CDR1 and CDR2 (germline): LNHDA, SQIVND (reference sequence). Trimming took 6 bases from V and 2 from J, leaving 14 bases between them. The CDR3 has 15 residues. CDR3 protein: CASRQVWEGNQPQHF. The CDR3 DNA reads as TGTGCCAGTAGGCAGGTCTGGGAGGGCAATCAGCCCCAGCATTTT.

This chain uses TRBV28 with TRBJ1-3, with 8 positions matching TRBD1. The length of the CDR3 is 17 residues. V gave up 5 bases and J gave up 1 base; unmatched junction bases: 10. CDR1 and CDR2 (germline): MDHEN, SYDVKM. This chain's CDR3 is CASSHSGGASSGNTIYF. CDR3 nucleotide sequence: TGTGCCAGCAGTCATTCAGGGGGCGCGAGTTCTGGAAACACCATATATTTT.

This clone has only one observation. The DNA of the CDR3 is TGCGCCAGCAGCTTGGCCGTAGGGGACAATGAGCAGTTCTTC. This codes for CASSLAVGDNEQFF. The chain is built from TRBV5-1 and TRBJ2-1; D possibly corresponds to TRBD1 (5 bases). The CDR3 consists of 14 residues. Deletions cut 0 bases from V and 5 bases from J, with 9 bases between. Germline V CDR1 and CDR2: SGHRS, YFSETQ.

The gene calls are TRBV24-1 and TRBJ2-7, with 8 bases that match TRBD1. The CDR3 length is 14 residues. The germline gives CDR1 KGHDR, CDR2 SFDVKD. V was pared by 8 bases and J by 5 bases, with 10 bases of the junction left unmatched. The CDR3 here is CATMWVDRVHEQYF. For the CDR3, the DNA is TGTGCCACCATGTGGGTGGACAGGGTCCACGAGCAGTACTTC.

The chain couples TRBV9 to TRBJ1-4; D possibly corresponds to TRBD1 (6 bases). The CDR3 consists of 15 residues. CDR1 is SGDLS, CDR2 YYNGEE, per germline. V was cut by 0 bases and J by 7 bases, with 13 bases left in between. The CDR3 is CASSVGQGHGEKLFF. CDR3 DNA sequence: TGTGCCAGCAGCGTAGGCCAGGGACATGGTGAAAAACTGTTTTTT.

This chain's CDR3 is CASSNSGRFSGETQYF. The CDR3 region has the DNA TGTGCCAGCAGTAATAGCGGGAGGTTTTCAGGAGAGACCCAGTACTTC. The chain carries TRBV28 and TRBJ2-5; 10 bases line up with TRBD2. The CDR3 is made up of 16 amino acids. Germline V lookup: CDR1 MDHEN, CDR2 SYDVKM. Losses at the gene ends were 5 bases for V and 4 bases for J; bases not matched to a gene: 10.

To note about this clone: In the same sample, other DNA sequences code for this CDR3. The rearrangement uses TRBV9 and TRBJ2-5; TRBD2 matches 7 bases. J gave up 5 bases and V 0 bases, and 4 bases lay outside the gene matches. There are 14 residues in the CDR3. Per germline, CDR1 SGDLS and CDR2 YYNGEE. The CDR3, as DNA: TGTGCCAGCAGCGTAGCACCCGGGGGGGAGACCCAGTACTTC. It encodes CASSVAPGGETQYF.

This sequence joins TRBV7-9 and TRBJ2-5, with D hard to call. The CDR3 is made up of 14 amino acids. CDR1 and CDR2 from the germline V gene are SEHNR and FQNEAQ (reference sequence). V dropped 5 bases and J dropped 5 bases, with 15 bases sitting between them. The CDR3 coding sequence is TGTGCCAGCAGCCCGAAGGAGTCACTGGAGACCCAGTACTTC. It encodes CASSPKESLETQYF.

The J gene is TRBJ1-1, the V gene TRBV6-2 or TRBV6-3, with a tentative D call TRBD1 (6 bases). The V end lost 5 bases, the J end lost 1 base, and 17 bases lay between the germline ends. Germline-derived CDR1 and CDR2 are MNHEY and SVGEGT. CDR3 length equals 16 residues. The CDR3: CASSPLPGVSNTEAFF. Here the CDR3 DNA reads TGTGCCAGCAGTCCCCTCCCAGGGGTCTCGAACACTGAAGCTTTCTTT.

V and J are TRBV25-1 and TRBJ1-1; 8 bases match TRBD1. CDR1 is MGHDK, CDR2 SYGVNS, per germline. The CDR3 length is 16 residues. After removal of 4 bases from V and 9 bases from J, the junction contained 16 bases not matched to a gene. The CDR3 sequence is CASSGGQDSKGPQAFF. CDR3 coding DNA: TGTGCCAGCAGTGGGGGACAGGACTCTAAAGGACCACAAGCTTTCTTT.

The chain uses TRBV5-5 and TRBJ1-2; D remains unclear. The CDR3 length is 12 residues. Germline CDR1 reads SGHKS; CDR2 reads YYEKEE (reference sequence). Deletions cut 4 bases from V and 8 bases from J, with 12 bases between. For the CDR3, the DNA is TGTGCCAGCAGCCCCGGAGGAGGAGGCTACACCTTC. As protein: CASSPGGGGYTF.

V usage is TRBV6-6 and J usage is TRBJ1-2; the D is unclear. V dropped 8 bases and J dropped 0 bases, with 13 bases sitting between them. Germline V gives CDR1 MNHNY, CDR2 SVGAGI (reference sequence). The CDR3 has 14 residues. The CDR3 nucleotides read TGTGCCAGCTCTCTGGCGGATTCTAACTATGGCTACACCTTC. The encoded protein is CASSLADSNYGYTF.

Comment on this clone: The germline gene is not matched at one end of the junction; a read error may be the cause. The rearrangement uses TRBV7-8 and TRBJ1-2, with D possibly being TRBD1 (6 bases). CDR1 SGHVS and CDR2 FQNEAQ come from the germline V gene. The CDR3 sequence is 16 residues long. CDR3 sequence: CASSPETGAINYGHTF. The CDR3 nucleotides read TGTGCCAGCAGCCCCGAGACAGGAGCCATTAACTATGGCCACACCTTC. The whole variable domain, filled in from reference TRBV7-8 and TRBJ1-2, reads GAGVSQSPRYKVAKRGQDVALRCDPISGHVSLFWYQQALGQGPEFLTYFQNEAQLDKSGLPSDRFFAERPEGSVSTLKIQRTQQEDSAVYLCASSPETGAINYGHTFGSGTRLTVV.

The chain carries TRBV15 and TRBJ1-2, with a tentative D call TRBD1 (6 bases). V gave up 2 bases and J gave up 4 bases, with 14 bases separating them. Germline V gene data show CDR1 as LNHNV and CDR2 as YYDKDF (reference sequence). The CDR3 has 15 amino acids. In nucleotides, the CDR3 is TGTGCCACCAGCAGAACTGGACAGAACCTCTATGGCTACACCTTC. Amino acid sequence: CATSRTGQNLYGYTF.

The V call is TRBV30, the J call TRBJ1-2, with a possible D match to TRBD1 (6 bases). The CDR3 has 13 residues. Germline V lookup: CDR1 GTSNPN, CDR2 SVGIG (reference sequence). Trimming stripped 2 bases from V and 3 bases from J, with 10 bases between. CDR3 loop: CAWSPQGYYGYTF. The CDR3 DNA sequence: TGTGCCTGGAGTCCACAGGGTTACTATGGCTACACCTTC.

This rearrangement joins TRBV10-1 to TRBJ2-5; 8 positions match TRBD1. Losses at the gene ends were 3 bases for V and 4 bases for J; bases not matched to a gene: 13. Germline V CDR1 and CDR2: WNHNN, SYGVQD (reference sequence). The CDR3 consists of 17 residues. This chain's CDR3 is CASSEMTGDDLAETQYF. As DNA, the CDR3 is TGCGCCAGCAGTGAAATGACAGGGGACGATTTGGCAGAGACCCAGTACTTC.

The CDR3 bases are TGTGCCAGCAGGGCAGGATCCTCCTATAATTCACCCCTCCACTTT. It codes for CASRAGSSYNSPLHF. This chain links TRBV28 with TRBJ1-6; D ambiguous. CDR1 is MDHEN and CDR2 is SYDVKM in the germline V gene. The ends were cut back, 6 bases at V and 0 bases at J, with 9 bases in the middle. This CDR3 comprises 15 residues.

This chain uses TRBV3-1 (or the pseudogene TRBV3-2) with TRBJ1-2; D unclear. CDR1 and CDR2 (germline): LGHDT, YNNKEL (reference sequence). The CDR3 loop spans 13 amino acids. V dropped 0 bases and J dropped 4 bases, with 6 bases sitting between them. CDR3 region: CASSQEPSYGYTF. The CDR3 DNA reads as TGTGCCAGCAGCCAAGAACCTAGCTATGGCTACACCTTC.

This rearrangement joins TRBV4-1 to TRBJ2-7; 8 bases align to TRBD2. The CDR3 has 14 residues. After removal of 0 bases from V and 6 bases from J, the junction contained 4 bases not matched to a gene. Germline V lookup: CDR1 MGHRA, CDR2 YSYEKL. CDR3 coding DNA: TGCGCCAGCAGCCAAGACAGGGCGGGAGGCGAGCAGTACTTC. Residues: CASSQDRAGGEQYF.